These 22 T cell receptor beta chains were sequenced from one sample in a study of blood T cell repertoires in COVID-19. The assay was immunoSEQ multiplex PCR, and TCRdb's table has in-frame clones only and misses some. The sample includes roughly 230,000 clones, 81% of them seen just once. The specimen sequenced was peripheral blood. Receptors were obtained from an elderly woman with acute or convalescent COVID-19.

The gene calls are TRBV10-3 and TRBJ1-4; D is unclear. Germline V gene sequence: CDR1 ENHRY, CDR2 SYGVKD. Trimming left V 0 bases short and J 8 bases short, with 13 bases between. There are 15 residues in the CDR3. CDR3 protein: CAISESGSPQEKLFF. The CDR3, as DNA: TGTGCCATCAGTGAGTCGGGGAGTCCCCAGGAAAAACTGTTTTTT.

This clone was seen just once. This chain connects TRBV19 to TRBJ1-5, with D tentatively TRBD1 (6 bases). V lost 1 base, J lost 5 bases, and 9 bases lay in between. The CDR3 spans 14 residues. CDR1 and CDR2 from the germline V gene are LNHDA and SQIVND (reference sequence). In nucleotides, the CDR3 is TGTGCCAGTAGTATAGCAGGGGTGGATCAGCCCCAGCATTTT. Translating it yields CASSIAGVDQPQHF.

This sequence joins TRBV11-2 and TRBJ2-1; 7 bases fit TRBD2. Germline V lookup: CDR1 SGHAT, CDR2 FQNNGV. The CDR3 loop spans 16 amino acids. V dropped 2 bases and J dropped 7; count of bases not matched to a gene: 11. The CDR3 reads CASSLRASGNVNEQFF. The CDR3 bases are TGTGCCAGCAGCTTAAGAGCTAGCGGCAACGTGAATGAGCAGTTCTTC.

A remark on this clone: This same CDR3 is encoded by further DNA sequences in the sample. This chain links TRBV10-3 with TRBJ2-3; a possible D gene is TRBD1 (5 bases). CDR1 and CDR2 (germline): ENHRY, SYGVKD. The V and J ends lost 0 bases and 1 base respectively, with 5 bases between them. The CDR3 has 14 amino acids. The CDR3 spells CAISESTGTDTQYF. In DNA, the CDR3 is TGTGCCATCAGTGAGTCGACAGGCACAGATACGCAGTATTTT.

The rearrangement joins TRBV28 to TRBJ2-7, with a possible D match to TRBD2 (5 bases). V lost 6 bases and J lost 2, with 17 bases in between. CDR3 length: 15 amino acids. Germline loops: CDR1 MDHEN, CDR2 SYDVKM. CDR3 loop: CASSVDSQRAYEQYF. The DNA of the CDR3 is TGTGCCAGCAGCGTGGACTCCCAAAGGGCCTACGAGCAGTACTTC.

Only a few counts were recorded for this clone. The gene calls are TRBV5-1 and TRBJ1-1, with a weak D call TRBD1 (6 bases). The CDR3 covers 14 residues. Trimming removed 2 bases from V and 5 bases from J, with 13 bases in between. Germline CDR1 reads SGHRS; CDR2 reads YFSETQ. The CDR3 sequence: CASSFGTGKTEAFF. CDR3 bases: TGCGCCAGCAGCTTCGGTACAGGGAAAACTGAAGCTTTCTTT. Full variable domain (rest looked up from reference TRBV5-1 and TRBJ1-1): KAGVTQTPRYLIKTRGQQVTLSCSPISGHRSVSWYQQTPGQGLQFLFEYFSETQRNKGNFPGRFSGRQFSNSRSEMNVSTLELGDSALYLCASSFGTGKTEAFFGQGTRLTVV.

The CDR3 reads CASSQDSGASSGNTIYF. DNA of the CDR3: TGTGCCAGCAGCCAAGATTCTGGGGCTAGCTCTGGAAACACCATATATTTT. The chain joins TRBV4-2 to TRBJ1-3; perhaps TRBD1 as D (5 bases). Per the germline V gene, CDR1 is LGHNA and CDR2 is YNFKEQ. The CDR3 runs to 17 residues. The ends were cut back, 0 bases at V and 0 bases at J, with 12 bases in the middle.

The J gene is TRBJ1-1, the V gene TRBV6-1; a possible D gene is TRBD1 (6 bases). This CDR3 comprises 16 residues. Trimming stripped 2 bases from V and 4 bases from J, with 17 bases between. Germline CDR1 reads MNHNS; CDR2 reads SASEGT. CDR3 bases: TGTGCCAGCAGTGAAATACCGGGGAGGGGGAGCACTGAAGCTTTCTTT. This sequence encodes CASSEIPGRGSTEAFF.

This sequence joins TRBV2 and TRBJ1-5, with TRBD1 matching over 8 bases. The V gene's germline CDR1 is SNHLY and CDR2 FYNNEI. This CDR3 is 15 amino acids long. The ends lost 6 bases at V and 2 bases at J; junction bases unmatched: 6. This chain's CDR3 is CASSGGTGRNQPQHF. The CDR3 bases are TGTGCCAGCAGCGGTGGGACAGGACGCAATCAGCCCCAGCATTTT.

This rearrangement joins TRBV5-1 to TRBJ1-4; 8 bases map to TRBD1. Per the germline V gene, CDR1 is SGHRS and CDR2 is YFSETQ. The CDR3 has 14 residues. The ends lost 2 bases at V and 8 bases at J; junction bases unmatched: 5. The CDR3 spells CASSFTQGEEKLFF. The CDR3 region has the DNA TGCGCCAGCAGCTTTACACAGGGGGAAGAAAAACTGTTTTTT.

The chain's CDR3 is CASSVQGTRDNEQYF. In DNA, the CDR3 is TGTGCCAGCAGCGTACAGGGAACCAGGGACAACGAGCAGTACTTC. This chain links TRBV9 with TRBJ2-7; TRBD1 might be the D (6 bases). Germline values: CDR1 SGDLS, CDR2 YYNGEE. The CDR3 runs to 15 residues. V gave up 1 base and J gave up 5 bases, with 16 bases separating them.

This clone has more than one count but fewer than ten. The chain recombines TRBV18 with TRBJ1-2; TRBD1 matches at 7 bases. Germline lookup yields CDR1 KGHSH and CDR2 LQKENI. J was trimmed by 6 bases and V by 4 bases; bases with no gene match: 8. This CDR3 is 14 amino acids long. As DNA, the CDR3 is TGTGCCAGCTCACGAACCGGGACAGATCATGGCTACACCTTC. It specifies CASSRTGTDHGYTF.

The chain is built from TRBV7-9 and TRBJ2-7, with 8 bases matching TRBD2. CDR1 and CDR2 (germline): SEHNR, FQNEAQ (reference sequence). CDR3 size: 15 residues. V was pared by 8 bases and J by 3 bases, with 12 bases of the junction left unmatched. This CDR3 reads CASVRSGRGVYEQYF. CDR3 sequence (DNA): TGTGCCAGCGTACGGTCCGGGCGGGGGGTCTACGAGCAGTACTTC.

The V call is TRBV19, the J call TRBJ2-1; 7 positions agree with TRBD1. The V and J ends lost 6 bases and 5 bases, in that order; junction bases with no gene match: 13. Germline V gene sequence: CDR1 LNHDA, CDR2 SQIVND (reference sequence). This CDR3 contains 16 residues. The CDR3 bases are TGTGCCAGTAGAAACCCGTGGCGACAGGGCCACAATGAGCAGTTCTTC. Translating it yields CASRNPWRQGHNEQFF.

V and J are TRBV2 and TRBJ1-2; TRBD1 agrees at 7 bases. Germline V CDR1 and CDR2: SNHLY, FYNNEI. The CDR3 has 13 amino acids. V was clipped by 3 bases and J by 5 bases; unmatched bases: 3. CDR3 region: CASSEGQTYGYTF. The CDR3 DNA follows: TGTGCCAGCAGTGAGGGACAGACTTATGGCTACACCTTC.

The V and J genes are TRBV3-1 (or the pseudogene TRBV3-2) and TRBJ1-1, with 7 bases matching TRBD1. J lost 4 bases, V lost 10 bases, and 9 bases had no gene match. Germline V gene lookup returns CDR1 LGHDT and CDR2 YNNKEL (reference sequence). This CDR3 is built from 13 residues. CDR3 amino acids: CATHRGSGTEAFF. As DNA, the CDR3 is TGTGCCACCCACAGGGGTAGTGGCACTGAAGCTTTCTTT.

This clone came up many times. The V call is TRBV19, the J call TRBJ1-6; D is uncertain. In germline, CDR1 is LNHDA, CDR2 SQIVND (reference sequence). The CDR3 covers 14 residues. V was cut by 1 base and J by 7 bases, with 8 bases left in between. The CDR3 coding sequence is TGTGCCAGTAGTATAGTCAGCGAGAATTCACCCCTCCACTTT. Amino acid sequence: CASSIVSENSPLHF. The entire variable domain, with the rest obtained from reference TRBV19 and TRBJ1-6, is as follows: DGGITQSPKYLFRKEGQNVTLSCEQNLNHDAMYWYRQDPGQGLRLIYYSQIVNDFQKGDIAEGYSVSREKKESFPLTVTSAQKNPTAFYLCASSIVSENSPLHFGNGTRLTVT.

In DNA, the CDR3 is TGTGCCAGCAGCCTGACGGAGGGCAACACTGAAGCTTTCTTT. As protein: CASSLTEGNTEAFF. The V gene is TRBV9, the J gene TRBJ1-1; the D is unclear. Germline CDR1 and CDR2: SGDLS and YYNGEE. V was trimmed by 4 bases and J by 2 bases, leaving 12 bases between them. This CDR3 spans 14 amino acids.

V gene TRBV4-1 combines with J gene TRBJ1-4, with TRBD1 as a possible D gene (5 bases). This CDR3 has 14 amino acids. The germline CDR1 and CDR2 sequences are MGHRA and YSYEKL. Trimming shortened V by 4 bases and J by 8 bases, and 14 bases separated the two germline ends. CDR3 region: CASSPEGREEKLFF. Here the CDR3 DNA reads TGCGCCAGCAGCCCGGAGGGGAGGGAGGAAAAACTGTTTTTT.

This clone appeared a single time. In nucleotides, the CDR3 is TGCGCCAGCAGATCCATAGCCCGTAATCTGTTCTACGGGGAGACCCAGTACTTC. This codes for CASRSIARNLFYGETQYF. The chain employs TRBV5-1 and TRBJ2-5; D gene unclear. Germline CDR1 reads SGHRS; CDR2 reads YFSETQ. Trimming stripped 5 bases from V and 5 bases from J, with 28 bases between. The CDR3 consists of 18 residues.

This clone was recorded once. The rearrangement uses TRBV3-1 (or the pseudogene TRBV3-2) and TRBJ1-5, with a weak D call TRBD1 (5 bases). The CDR3 is made up of 15 amino acids. CDR1 LGHDT and CDR2 YNNKEL come from the germline V gene (reference sequence). Trimming shortened V by 1 base and J by 6 bases, and 13 bases separated the two germline ends. The CDR3 here is CASSQGRGVGQPQHF. The CDR3 region has the DNA TGTGCCAGCAGCCAAGGGAGGGGTGTGGGTCAGCCCCAGCATTTT.

This sequence joins TRBV6-5 and TRBJ1-2, with 9 positions matching TRBD1. This CDR3 is built from 15 residues. The junction had 6 bases not matched to a gene; V was cut back by 6 bases and J by 1 base. The germline V gene encodes CDR1 MNHEY and CDR2 SVGAGI. The CDR3 reads CASSAGQGVNYGYTF. CDR3 DNA sequence: TGTGCCAGCAGCGCGGGACAGGGAGTTAACTATGGCTACACCTTC.